The sequence of this T cell receptor beta chain was determined in a study of blood T cell repertoires in COVID-19. Source study methods: Reference gene primer amplification yielded estimated nucleated cell counts. Method: immunoSEQ multiplex PCR; TCRdb's copy keeps in-frame clones and lacks some. That table gives V, J and clone size, and the DNA gave D and trimming. Of 250,000 to 350,000 clones in the sample, 75% to 90% were seen once. The Seattle patients joined while their infection was active and were tracked longitudinally afterward. CDR1 and CDR2 (germline): KGHDR, SFDVKD. Trimming stripped 0 bases from V and 5 bases from J, with 6 bases between. This CDR3 spans 13 amino acids.

Sequenced input: peripheral blood. This receptor was obtained from a woman between 50 and 59 years old with COVID-19, enrolled during active disease. V and J are TRBV24-1 and TRBJ1-2; no reliable D call. Here the CDR3 reads CATSDLHGYGYTF. CDR3 bases: TGTGCCACCAGTGATTTGCACGGTTATGGCTACACCTTC.